The text below deals with one T cell receptor (beta chain). The antigen remains undetermined. CDR1 is MDHEN and CDR2 is SYDVKM in the germline V gene. Trimming removed 2 bases at V and 4 bases at J, with 6 bases between. This CDR3 region has 14 residues. Researchers drew on tens of millions of PBMCs for genomic DNA from unsorted samples. This record belongs to a study of shared clonotypes between healthy human individuals. Study outcomes and limitations: Blood alone was sampled, and tissue repertoires likely differ. Limited genetic and exposure-history diversity came from having few donors.

The method was immunoSEQ multiplex PCR; TCRdb's version includes in-frame clones alone and lacks a portion of them. This sample has 530,000 or so clones; roughly 85% occur once, and the top ten carry 12%. This chain uses TRBV28 with TRBJ2-6; unclear D gene. The source of this sequence is a woman aged 40 to 50 in good health. Some clones in this sample may be carry-over from other donors' samples. Sequences were obtained from PBMCs. The CDR3 coding sequence is TGTGCCAGCAGTTTACTGCCCGGGGCCAACGTCCTGACTTTC. Translated: CASSLLPGANVLTF.